The 30 T cell receptor beta chains listed next were all sequenced from one sample in a study of T cell responses to AZD1222 COVID-19 vaccine. Clones were read by immunoSEQ multiplex PCR, and TCRdb kept only the in-frame ones, dropping some. The sample holds some 150,000 clones, around 92% seen once. Sample: peripheral blood, taken on day 0 of AZD1222 vaccination. The source of these receptors is an adult in good health.

V is TRBV5-1 and J is TRBJ2-7; 13 nucleotides line up with TRBD2. The CDR3 contains 17 residues. Germline lookup yields CDR1 SGHRS and CDR2 YFSETQ. The trim removed 0 bases at V and 7 bases at J, leaving 10 bases unmatched. Here the CDR3 DNA reads TGCGCCAGCAGCTTGGGGACTAGCGGGAGATCCGGTGGGGAGCAGTACTTC. It specifies CASSLGTSGRSGGEQYF. The variable domain in full, with the rest retrieved from reference TRBV5-1 and TRBJ2-7, is KAGVTQTPRYLIKTRGQQVTLSCSPISGHRSVSWYQQTPGQGLQFLFEYFSETQRNKGNFPGRFSGRQFSNSRSEMNVSTLELGDSALYLCASSLGTSGRSGGEQYFGPGTRLTVT.

This chain joins TRBV5-6 and TRBJ2-3; D gene uncertain. Germline-derived CDR1 and CDR2 are SGHDT and YYEEEE. Trimming stripped 6 bases from V and 3 bases from J, with 8 bases between. The CDR3 contains 12 residues. CDR3 coding DNA: TGTGCCAGCAACTCCGGGACAGATACGCAGTATTTT. Translated: CASNSGTDTQYF.

The chain combines TRBV6-6 with TRBJ2-1; TRBD2 matches at 8 bases. This CDR3 contains 14 residues. V lost 4 bases, J lost 6 bases, and 5 bases stayed unmatched. Germline V gene sequence: CDR1 MNHNY, CDR2 SVGAGI (reference sequence). CDR3 protein: CASSSGGALNEQFF. The DNA for the CDR3 is TGTGCCAGCAGTTCCGGGGGGGCCCTCAATGAGCAGTTCTTC.

This chain uses TRBV19 with TRBJ1-1; 9 bases map to TRBD1. This CDR3 has 16 residues. The germline CDR1 and CDR2 sequences are LNHDA and SQIVND (reference sequence). With V trimmed by 0 bases and J by 4 bases, 6 bases remained unmatched. Here the CDR3 DNA reads TGTGCCAGTAGTATAGAGTCCGGGACAGGGTTCACTGAAGCTTTCTTT. This encodes CASSIESGTGFTEAFF.

The chain has TRBV9 and TRBJ2-3; the match to TRBD2 covers 14 bases. Trimming removed 3 bases from V and 2 bases from J; junction bases left unmatched: 2. Germline V CDR1 and CDR2: SGDLS, YYNGEE. The CDR3 extends over 16 amino acids. DNA for the CDR3: TGTGCCAGCAGCGCGGGACTAGCGGGGGACACAGATACGCAGTATTTT. This codes for CASSAGLAGDTDTQYF.

The V call is TRBV7-3, the J call TRBJ2-3; the match to TRBD2 covers 9 bases. CDR1 and CDR2 from the germline V gene are SGHTA and FQGTGA. V gave up 2 bases and J gave up 5 bases; unmatched junction bases: 2. The CDR3 is 14 amino acids. CDR3 loop: CASSLVSGGDTQYF. The CDR3 bases are TGTGCCAGCAGCTTAGTTAGCGGGGGAGATACGCAGTATTTT.

The rearrangement joins TRBV6-5 to TRBJ2-1; 7 bases align to TRBD1. The CDR3 runs 14 residues. Germline V lookup: CDR1 MNHEY, CDR2 SVGAGI. With 6 bases clipped from V and 7 bases from J, the junction kept 9 bases outside the gene matches. CDR3 protein: CASSGETGPNEQFF. The CDR3 DNA reads as TGTGCCAGCAGCGGTGAGACAGGGCCTAATGAGCAGTTCTTC.

CDR3 amino acids: CASSYRRGGKNNEQFF. CDR3 bases: TGTGCCAGCAGTTACCGGCGGGGGGGAAAGAACAATGAGCAGTTCTTC. The rearrangement joins TRBV6-5 to TRBJ2-1; 9 nucleotides agree with TRBD2. Germline V lookup: CDR1 MNHEY, CDR2 SVGAGI. There are 16 residues in the CDR3. Germline trimming cut 2 bases from V and 5 bases from J; bases unmatched to any gene: 7.

The chain is built from TRBV21-1 and TRBJ1-1; the table assigns TRBD1, which was not confirmed against the DNA. TRBV21-1 is designated a pseudogene. There are 15 residues in the CDR3. The CDR3 loop reads CASSKPGQKNTEAFF. CDR3 bases: TGTGCCAGCAGCAAACCGGGACAGAAGAACACTGAAGCTTTCTTT.

The chain has TRBV5-1 and TRBJ2-5, with 11 bases matching TRBD2. Germline V CDR1 and CDR2: SGHRS, YFSETQ. The CDR3 spans 15 residues. Unmatched junction bases numbered 5, after V lost 3 bases and J lost 4 bases. CDR3 sequence (DNA): TGCGCCAGCAGCTCCCTAGGGACTAGCGGAGAGACCCAGTACTTC. It translates to CASSSLGTSGETQYF.

CDR3: CASSSDVSGNTIYF. CDR3 bases: TGTGCCAGCAGCAGCGATGTCTCTGGAAACACCATATATTTT. This chain connects TRBV7-6 to TRBJ1-3; D gene ambiguous. The CDR3 is 14 amino acids. The germline V gene has CDR1 SGHVS and CDR2 FNYEAQ. Trimming left V 5 bases short and J 0 bases short, with 8 bases between.

The chain uses TRBV10-3 and TRBJ2-2; 7 nucleotides line up with TRBD2. The CDR3 consists of 16 residues. V lost 7 bases and J lost 4; bases outside the gene matches: 12. Germline assignment: CDR1 ENHRY and CDR2 SYGVKD. The CDR3 DNA reads as TGTGCCATCAATCCACAGCGGGGCCCAGGCACCGGGGAGCTGTTTTTT. It yields the protein CAINPQRGPGTGELFF.

The count of this clone is one. The chain employs TRBV18 and TRBJ1-3; D is ambiguous. Trimming left V 2 bases short and J 1 base short, with 3 bases between. The CDR3 is 13 amino acids. Germline V CDR1 and CDR2: KGHSH, LQKENI. The chain's CDR3 is CASSPGSGNTIYF. The CDR3 DNA is TGTGCCAGCTCACCAGGATCTGGAAACACCATATATTTT.

The chain has TRBV11-2 and TRBJ1-5; D remains ambiguous. There are 14 residues in the CDR3. V was trimmed by 1 base and J by 9 bases, leaving 13 bases between them. The germline gives CDR1 SGHAT, CDR2 FQNNGV. The CDR3 DNA is TGTGCCAGCAGCTTAGGTCATCCGCCTTGGCCCCAGCATTTT. Amino acid sequence: CASSLGHPPWPQHF.

The rearrangement joins TRBV4-3 to TRBJ1-5; D not resolved. CDR1 LGHNA and CDR2 YSLEER come from the germline V gene. The V and J ends lost 0 bases and 4 bases respectively, with 4 bases between them. This CDR3 contains 13 residues. This chain's CDR3 is CASSQDVNQPQHF. CDR3 nucleotides: TGCGCCAGCAGCCAAGATGTGAATCAGCCCCAGCATTTT.

The sample holds one count of this clone. The V gene is TRBV20-1, the J gene TRBJ1-6, with unresolved D. The CDR3 spans 11 residues. Germline loops: CDR1 DFQATT, CDR2 SNEGSKA (reference sequence). Trimming took 0 bases from V and 14 from J, leaving 8 bases between them. The CDR3 DNA sequence: TGCAGTGCTAGAGATATCAGTACCCTCCACTTT. As protein: CSARDISTLHF.

The CDR3 sequence: CSHVAGGRFTDTQYF. In nucleotides, the CDR3 is TGCAGCCACGTAGCGGGGGGAAGATTCACAGATACGCAGTATTTT. The chain uses TRBV29-1 and TRBJ2-3, with 10 bases identical to TRBD2. Per germline, CDR1 SQVTM and CDR2 ANQGSEA. Losses at the gene ends were 8 bases for V and 2 bases for J; bases not matched to a gene: 10. The CDR3 runs to 15 residues.

The rearrangement joins TRBV7-9 to TRBJ1-5, with D possibly matching TRBD1 (5 bases). V was trimmed by 5 bases and J by 1 base, leaving 12 bases between them. Germline CDR1 is SEHNR and CDR2 is FQNEAQ (reference sequence). The CDR3 runs 15 residues. CDR3 sequence: CASSPIGGSNQPQHF. CDR3 DNA: TGTGCCAGCAGCCCAATCGGGGGAAGCAATCAGCCCCAGCATTTT.

The J gene is TRBJ2-7, the V gene TRBV4-1; no clear D gene. Per germline, CDR1 MGHRA and CDR2 YSYEKL. CDR3 length equals 17 residues. Trimming took 0 bases from V and 0 from J, leaving 15 bases between them. CDR3 residues: CASSQEAHTRSSYEQYF. CDR3 DNA: TGCGCCAGCAGCCAAGAAGCGCATACCAGGAGCTCCTACGAGCAGTACTTC.

The rearrangement links TRBV5-5 to TRBJ1-2; D may be TRBD1 (5 bases). The CDR3 contains 15 residues. Trimming pared 3 bases from V and 1 base from J, leaving 13 bases between. Germline V CDR1 and CDR2: SGHKS, YYEKEE (reference sequence). The CDR3 region has the DNA TGTGCCAGCAGCTCCTCTTTTAGGGGTAACTATGGCTACACCTTC. Encoded protein: CASSSSFRGNYGYTF. Full variable domain (rest looked up from reference TRBV5-5 and TRBJ1-2): DAGVTQSPTHLIKTRGQQVTLRCSPISGHKSVSWYQQVLGQGPQFIFQYYEKEERGRGNFPDRFSARQFPNYSSELNVNALLLGDSALYLCASSSSFRGNYGYTFGSGTRLTVV.

Concerning this clone itself: Compared with germline, one end of the junction differs, possibly owing to a read error. V is TRBV7-7 and J is TRBJ2-7; D assignment may be TRBD1 or TRBD2 (5 bases each). Germline-derived CDR1 and CDR2 are SSHAT and FNYEAQ (reference sequence). The CDR3 totals 16 residues. This CDR3 reads CASSPRDQTGRSEQYF. The CDR3 coding sequence is TGTGCTAGCAGCCCACGGGACCAGACGGGGAGAAGCGAGCAGTACTTC.

This chain connects TRBV6-2 or TRBV6-3 to TRBJ1-2; 7 bases agree with TRBD1. The CDR3 runs 12 residues. The V segment lost 5 bases and the J segment 6 bases; nucleotides outside the gene matches: 3. CDR1 is MNHEY, CDR2 SVGEGT, per germline. The CDR3 loop reads CASSQGGDGYTF. The CDR3 DNA reads TGTGCCAGCAGTCAGGGGGGGGATGGCTACACCTTC.

This sequence joins TRBV7-2 and TRBJ2-2; D possibly corresponds to TRBD2 (5 bases). The V gene lost 6 bases and the J gene lost 1 base, with 9 bases spanning the gap. The germline CDR1 and CDR2 sequences are SGHTA and FQGNSA. The CDR3 consists of 14 residues. The CDR3 coding sequence is TGTGCCAGCAGACAAGGAGGGAACACCGGGGAGCTGTTTTTT. It is translated as CASRQGGNTGELFF.

The rearrangement links TRBV7-8 to TRBJ1-2, with no clear D. This CDR3 contains 14 residues. The V end lost 2 bases, the J end lost 6 bases, and 13 bases lay between the germline ends. CDR1 SGHVS and CDR2 FQNEAQ come from the germline V gene. CDR3 sequence (DNA): TGTGCCAGCAGCTTAATGGCCCAGCCCGATGGCTACACCTTC. It encodes CASSLMAQPDGYTF.

CDR3 residues: CASSLGLTNTGELFF. In DNA form, the CDR3 reads TGTGCCAGCAGCTTGGGACTGACGAACACCGGGGAGCTGTTTTTT. V usage is TRBV5-8 and J usage is TRBJ2-2; D not certain. V shed 0 bases and J shed 0 bases, with 6 bases lying between them. Germline CDR1 SGHTS, CDR2 YDEGEE. This CDR3 region has 15 residues.

This clone was recorded only once. The CDR3 sequence: CASSVSSRREQYF. The CDR3, as DNA: TGTGCCAGCAGCGTCAGTAGCAGGCGCGAGCAGTACTTC. This chain uses TRBV11-2 with TRBJ2-7; D ambiguous. The CDR3 extends over 13 amino acids. The V gene lost 5 bases and the J gene lost 6 bases, with 14 bases spanning the gap. Per the germline V gene, CDR1 is SGHAT and CDR2 is FQNNGV.

V and J are TRBV9 and TRBJ2-7; TRBD2 matches 13 bases. The V and J ends lost 2 bases and 6 bases, in that order; junction bases with no gene match: 2. The CDR3 consists of 14 residues. Germline-derived CDR1 and CDR2 are SGDLS and YYNGEE. This CDR3 is CASSVTSGGSEQYF. CDR3 nucleotides: TGTGCCAGCAGCGTGACTAGCGGGGGGAGCGAGCAGTACTTC.

The chain joins TRBV7-3 to TRBJ2-7, with 10 bases fitting TRBD1. The CDR3 spans 15 residues. Trimming removed 3 bases from V and 1 base from J; junction bases left unmatched: 3. CDR1 is SGHTA and CDR2 is FQGTGA in the germline V gene. The CDR3: CASSLTGGASYEQYF. DNA of the CDR3: TGTGCCAGCAGCTTGACAGGGGGCGCTTCCTACGAGCAGTACTTC.

The V call is TRBV5-8, the J call TRBJ1-4; TRBD1 matches 7 bases. Germline values: CDR1 SGHTS, CDR2 YDEGEE. The CDR3 totals 16 residues. The trim removed 6 bases at V and 4 bases at J, leaving 12 bases unmatched. The CDR3 coding sequence is TGTGCCAGCACACCAATTGGGGGACAGCGTAATGAAAAACTGTTTTTT. Translating gives CASTPIGGQRNEKLFF.

V is TRBV7-2 and J is TRBJ2-7; 7 positions match TRBD2. CDR1 and CDR2 (germline): SGHTA, FQGNSA. The CDR3 is 16 residues long. J was trimmed by 3 bases and V by 0 bases; bases with no gene match: 8. The CDR3 sequence: CASSLAVLAANYEQYF. The CDR3 bases are TGTGCCAGCAGCTTAGCTGTCCTAGCGGCAAACTACGAGCAGTACTTC.